This passage covers 21 T cell receptor beta chains from one sample sequenced in a study of T-cell reconstitution after alpha-beta-depleted transplantation in children. For TCRbeta, the library was prepared with unique molecular identifiers. TCRdb independently ran MiXCR on the PCR reads; one entry per CDR3 protein. This sample yields some 180,000 distinct CDR3 sequences, of which approximately 6.9% are seen a single time; less than 7% belongs to the top ten. The sequencing used PBMCs, collected before TCRalphabeta/CD19-depleted stem cell transplant. These receptors all stem from a boy aged 2 to 9 with acute lymphoblastic leukemia, due to receive a stem cell transplant.

This clonotype was detected many times. The chain couples TRBV20-1 to TRBJ2-5; 9 nucleotides line up with TRBD1. V trimming: 6 bases; J trimming: 5 bases; junction bases outside the gene matches: 16. The length of the CDR3 is 16 residues. Germline assignment: CDR1 DFQATT and CDR2 SNEGSKA (reference sequence). In DNA form, the CDR3 reads TGCAGTGCCCTCCGGGACAGGGTTTTTTGGGGGGAGACCCAGTACTTC. This encodes CSALRDRVFWGETQYF.

Ten or more counts support this clonotype. The chain uses TRBV2 and TRBJ2-7; 10 bases agree with TRBD1. The V gene's germline CDR1 is SNHLY and CDR2 FYNNEI. CDR3 length: 15 amino acids. The J segment lost 5 bases and the V segment lost 0 bases, leaving 4 bases of the junction unmatched. The CDR3 sequence: CASSEAGQGMDEQYF. The CDR3, as DNA: TGTGCCAGCAGTGAAGCGGGACAGGGGATGGACGAGCAGTACTTC.

This clonotype has only a few counts. The chain recombines TRBV28 with TRBJ2-7; the D gene is possibly TRBD1 (6 bases). The CDR3 extends over 15 amino acids. Between the trimmed V and J ends, which lost 3 bases and 0 bases, there was a span of 12 bases. CDR1 MDHEN and CDR2 SYDVKM come from the germline V gene. The CDR3 DNA follows: TGTGCCAGCAGTTTTCGGTTCAGGGGCTCCTACGAGCAGTACTTC. The encoded protein is CASSFRFRGSYEQYF.

The rearrangement joins TRBV18 to TRBJ2-7; possibly TRBD1 for D (7 bases). Germline-derived CDR1 and CDR2 are KGHSH and LQKENI. The CDR3 loop spans 15 amino acids. Between the trimmed V and J ends, which lost 6 bases and 6 bases, there was a span of 21 bases. The CDR3 sequence: CASSPRRGEIGEQYF. As DNA, the CDR3 is TGTGCCAGCTCGCCTCGCAGGGGGGAAATTGGCGAGCAGTACTTC.

This clonotype appeared many times. The chain uses TRBV10-2 and TRBJ1-4, with D tentatively TRBD1 (6 bases). The V and J ends lost 10 bases and 0 bases respectively, with 24 bases between them. Germline V CDR1 and CDR2: WSHSY, SAAADI. The CDR3 contains 18 residues. This CDR3 reads CATGPYRASSSTNEKLFF. CDR3 nucleotide sequence: TGCGCCACCGGCCCCTACAGGGCCTCATCTTCAACTAATGAAAAACTGTTTTTT.

The table lists this clonotype with a count of one. This chain connects TRBV9 to TRBJ1-6; 7 positions match TRBD1. With V trimmed by 3 bases and J by 13 bases, 7 bases remained unmatched. CDR1 is SGDLS, CDR2 YYNGEE, per germline. The CDR3 runs 13 residues. The CDR3: CASSAGTVRPLHF. CDR3 coding DNA: TGTGCCAGCAGCGCAGGGACAGTCCGGCCCCTCCACTTT.

This clonotype was observed at least ten times. The genes are TRBV27 and TRBJ1-2; no reliable D call. Germline V gives CDR1 MNHEY, CDR2 SMNVEV (reference sequence). V was trimmed by 5 bases and J by 7 bases, leaving 11 bases between them. The CDR3 loop spans 12 amino acids. In DNA, the CDR3 is TGTGCCAGCAGTGCCGGGGTGGGTGGCTACACCTTC. Protein sequence: CASSAGVGGYTF.

This clonotype was observed many times. The chain employs TRBV5-5 and TRBJ2-1; weak D call: TRBD1 (5 bases). The CDR3 consists of 16 residues. Germline-derived CDR1 and CDR2 are SGHKS and YYEKEE (reference sequence). The V gene lost 4 bases and the J gene lost 5 bases, with 19 bases spanning the gap. The CDR3 reads CASSLNRLRGHNEQFF. The CDR3 DNA sequence: TGTGCCAGCAGCCTAAACAGGCTTCGAGGTCACAATGAGCAGTTCTTC.

This clonotype came up many times. The rearrangement uses TRBV28 and TRBJ1-1, with D hard to call. Germline CDR1 and CDR2: MDHEN and SYDVKM. V gave up 0 bases and J gave up 3 bases, with 8 bases separating them. CDR3 length: 14 residues. CDR3 nucleotides: TGTGCCAGCAGTTTATGGAGGACGGACACTGAAGCTTTCTTT. As protein: CASSLWRTDTEAFF. The whole variable domain, filled in from reference TRBV28 and TRBJ1-1, reads DVKVTQSSRYLVKRTGEKVFLECVQDMDHENMFWYRQDPGLGLRLIYFSYDVKMKEKGDIPEGYSVSREKKERFSLILESASTNQTSMYLCASSLWRTDTEAFFGQGTRLTVV.

The genes are TRBV28 and TRBJ2-1; D uncertain. The CDR3 is 13 amino acids. Germline loops: CDR1 MDHEN, CDR2 SYDVKM. Trimming took 8 bases from V and 5 from J, leaving 13 bases between them. Here the CDR3 reads CASRQRSDNEQFF. The CDR3 DNA reads TGTGCCAGCCGGCAAAGGTCCGACAATGAGCAGTTCTTC.

The chain's CDR3 is CSVMGTHYEQYF. CDR3 DNA sequence: TGCAGCGTAATGGGGACGCACTACGAGCAGTACTTC. The J gene is TRBJ2-7, the V gene TRBV29-1; D could derive from TRBD1 or TRBD2 (5 bases each). Germline CDR1 SQVTM, CDR2 ANQGSEA. The V end was cut by 6 bases, the J end by 3 bases, with 12 bases between. The CDR3 is 12 amino acids.

This clonotype was counted many times. The rearrangement joins TRBV4-1 to TRBJ2-1; D is undetermined. Germline loops: CDR1 MGHRA, CDR2 YSYEKL. The CDR3 totals 18 residues. Trimming removed 0 bases from V and 0 bases from J, with 15 bases in between. In DNA form, the CDR3 reads TGCGCCAGCAGCCAAGATCAGTTTGGCGGAAGCTCCTACAATGAGCAGTTCTTC. Translated: CASSQDQFGGSSYNEQFF.

The chain carries TRBV20-1 and TRBJ1-5; no reliable D call. Deletions cut 5 bases from V and 6 bases from J, with 8 bases between. This CDR3 is built from 11 residues. The germline gives CDR1 DFQATT, CDR2 SNEGSKA (reference sequence). The CDR3 loop reads CSAADSQPQHF. The CDR3 DNA reads as TGCAGTGCTGCTGATTCTCAGCCCCAGCATTTT.

This clonotype has a handful of counts. The chain has TRBV7-2 and TRBJ2-3, with 10 bases that match TRBD2. V was clipped by 3 bases and J by 4 bases; unmatched bases: 10. Germline values: CDR1 SGHTA, CDR2 FQGNSA. The CDR3 runs 17 residues. The DNA for the CDR3 is TGTGCCAGCAGCTTCAAACCAGGACTAGCGGTAGCAGATACGCAGTATTTT. It is translated as CASSFKPGLAVADTQYF.

This clonotype has ten or more counts. The rearrangement joins TRBV7-2 to TRBJ2-7; 10 bases fit TRBD2. CDR1 SGHTA and CDR2 FQGNSA come from the germline V gene. The CDR3 runs 21 residues. After removal of 0 bases from V and 4 bases from J, the junction contained 21 bases not matched to a gene. CDR3 loop: CASSLALWLAGEDPKAYEQYF. CDR3 in DNA: TGTGCCAGCAGCTTAGCGCTTTGGCTAGCGGGAGAAGACCCCAAGGCTTACGAGCAGTACTTC.

This clonotype was observed at least ten times. The chain uses TRBV25-1 and TRBJ2-1; TRBD2 matches 7 bases. V trimming: 4 bases; J trimming: 1 base; junction bases outside the gene matches: 4. Germline CDR1 reads MGHDK; CDR2 reads SYGVNS. CDR3 size: 15 residues. The CDR3 protein is CASSALGGSYNEQFF. CDR3 nucleotides: TGTGCCAGCAGTGCCCTCGGGGGGTCCTACAATGAGCAGTTCTTC.

The chain links TRBV27 to TRBJ2-5, with 9 bases lining up with TRBD2. With V trimmed by 7 bases and J by 1 base, 4 bases remained unmatched. Per the germline V gene, CDR1 is MNHEY and CDR2 is SMNVEV (reference sequence). The CDR3 sequence is 14 residues long. The CDR3: CASNPAGGQETQYF. CDR3 DNA: TGTGCCAGCAACCCAGCGGGAGGCCAAGAGACCCAGTACTTC.

This clonotype was found many times. This chain joins TRBV9 and TRBJ2-1; TRBD1 matches at 8 bases. Germline-derived CDR1 and CDR2 are SGDLS and YYNGEE. With 3 bases clipped from V and 5 bases from J, the junction kept 7 bases outside the gene matches. This CDR3 spans 15 amino acids. The CDR3 here is CASSGRTGYDNEQFF. The CDR3 DNA reads as TGTGCCAGCAGCGGCCGGACAGGGTACGACAATGAGCAGTTCTTC.

CDR3 loop: CASSLVGGGAETQYF. CDR3 in DNA: TGTGCCAGCAGCTTAGTAGGAGGGGGCGCGGAGACCCAGTACTTC. The chain links TRBV7-2 to TRBJ2-5; possible D gene TRBD1, 7 bases. The CDR3 runs 15 residues. V was shortened by 1 base and J by 5 bases, with 14 bases between the two germline ends. Germline V gene lookup returns CDR1 SGHTA and CDR2 FQGNSA.

This clonotype showed up many times. Here the CDR3 DNA reads TGCAGTGCTTTAGGGGGCATCGGCCTCTACGAGCAGTACTTC. Its protein product is CSALGGIGLYEQYF. This chain connects TRBV20-1 to TRBJ2-7; TRBD1 agrees at 7 bases. This CDR3 is built from 14 residues. After removal of 5 bases from V and 3 bases from J, the junction contained 10 bases not matched to a gene. The germline CDR1 and CDR2 sequences are DFQATT and SNEGSKA (reference sequence).

The rearrangement joins TRBV5-1 to TRBJ2-6, with 8 bases that match TRBD1. This CDR3 has 18 amino acids. Germline loops: CDR1 SGHRS, CDR2 YFSETQ. With 2 bases clipped from V and 3 bases from J, the junction kept 10 bases outside the gene matches. The CDR3 region is CASSLPGQGRYGANVLTF. CDR3 nucleotide sequence: TGCGCCAGCAGCTTACCCGGACAGGGACGGTATGGGGCCAACGTCCTGACTTTC.